The 9 T cell receptor beta chains listed next were all sequenced from one sample in a study of human T cells and chemical hapten exposure. Each CDR3 protein is one row after TCRdb ran MiXCR on the RACE reads. In the table there are around 130,000 distinct CDR3 sequences, approximately 10% of which are singletons. The time point here: healthy volunteer bleed at 2 weeks. Whole blood that had not been fractionated was the source of extracted total RNA. Sequenced material: whole blood. Every receptor here comes from a male donor in good health. Some clones in this sample may be carry-over from other donors' samples.

For the CDR3, the DNA is TGTGCCAGCAGCATCTCAGGGTTAGAACTGGAGACCCAGTACTTC. Its protein is CASSISGLELETQYF. The chain recombines TRBV11-2 with TRBJ2-5; D is possibly TRBD1 (5 bases). V lost 5 bases and J 5 bases, leaving 18 bases between the germline ends. Germline V gene sequence: CDR1 SGHAT, CDR2 FQNNGV. This CDR3 has 15 residues.

This clonotype was counted ten times or more. The V call is TRBV20-1, the J call TRBJ2-3; perhaps D is TRBD1 or TRBD2 (5 bases each). The length of the CDR3 is 13 residues. The V gene's germline CDR1 is DFQATT and CDR2 SNEGSKA (reference sequence). Trimming stripped 5 bases from V and 8 bases from J, with 17 bases between. CDR3 sequence reads: CSAGTTGQGTQYF. The DNA of the CDR3 is TGCAGTGCTGGGACGACTGGGCAAGGTACGCAGTATTTT.

The gene calls are TRBV10-3 and TRBJ2-3; TRBD2 might be the D (5 bases). Germline V gene data show CDR1 as ENHRY and CDR2 as SYGVKD. The ends were cut back, 0 bases at V and 3 bases at J, with 13 bases in the middle. The CDR3 runs to 16 residues. The CDR3 is CAISESSWPGTDTQYF. DNA of the CDR3: TGTGCCATCAGTGAGTCGAGCTGGCCGGGGACAGATACGCAGTATTTT.

Worth noting for this clonotype: A read error is possible here, since a much larger clone lies one base away. This chain connects TRBV10-3 to TRBJ2-5; 9 nucleotides line up with TRBD1. This CDR3 spans 16 amino acids. The germline V gene has CDR1 ENHRY and CDR2 SYGVKD. CDR3 DNA sequence: TGTGCCGTCAGTGAGAGAGCCTCGGACAGGGGAGAGACCCAGTACTTC. Translated: CAVSERASDRGETQYF.

This clonotype appeared a few times. CDR3 in amino acids: CASSSPNRDRANSPLHF. The CDR3 region has the DNA TGTGCCAGCAGCTCCCCTAACCGGGACAGGGCCAATTCACCCCTCCACTTT. This rearrangement joins TRBV7-2 to TRBJ1-6, with 9 bases lining up with TRBD1. This CDR3 region has 17 residues. Germline CDR1 and CDR2: SGHTA and FQGNSA. V was clipped by 4 bases and J by 7 bases; unmatched bases: 11.

In this sample, this clonotype turned up once. This sequence joins TRBV7-8 and TRBJ1-5; no clear D gene. Trimming took off 3 bases at V and 3 bases at J, with 15 bases between the two ends. This CDR3 spans 16 amino acids. Germline values: CDR1 SGHVS, CDR2 FQNEAQ. The CDR3 DNA reads as TGTGCCAGCAGCTTTTCGACGGGCAGCGCCAATCAGCCCCAGCATTTT. Translation gives CASSFSTGSANQPQHF.

Notes on this clonotype: A read error may be the cause here, since a much bigger clone is one base away. The chain links TRBV4-1 to TRBJ2-7; possibly TRBD1 or TRBD2 for D (5 bases each). CDR1 and CDR2 (germline): MGHRA, YSYEKL. The CDR3 covers 14 residues. The CDR3 sequence is CASSPGPETYEQCF. The CDR3 bases are TGCGCCAGCAGCCCGGGGCCAGAAACCTACGAGCAGTGCTTC.

The table lists this clonotype with a few counts. This chain uses TRBV2 with TRBJ2-7; D is possibly TRBD1 or TRBD2 (5 bases each). The length of the CDR3 is 14 residues. Germline CDR1 is SNHLY and CDR2 is FYNNEI. V was clipped by 0 bases and J by 3 bases, with 9 bases between them. CDR3 coding DNA: TGTGCCAGCAGTGAAGCCGGGACGCACTACGAGCAGTACTTC. Its translation is CASSEAGTHYEQYF.

The chain has TRBV20-1 and TRBJ2-1; D ambiguous. The CDR3 loop spans 14 amino acids. V lost 3 bases and J lost 3, with 12 bases in between. CDR1 is DFQATT and CDR2 is SNEGSKA in the germline V gene (reference sequence). DNA for the CDR3: TGCAGTGCTAGGATATTTAGTCACTACAATGAGCAGTTCTTC. It translates to CSARIFSHYNEQFF.